These 24 T cell receptor beta chains share one sample of origin, sequenced in a study of blood T cells in healthy people across ages. Primers used in a second PCR of roughly 6 to 11 cycles were a sample-barcoded 5' primer and a J-beta primer mix. TCRdb recomputed calls from the 5' RACE reads with MiXCR, one row per CDR3 protein. The table has about 800,000 distinct CDR3 sequences, 58% seen once. The sample taken for sequencing was blood. These receptor sequences come from a man under 40 in good health.

This clonotype came up a few times. The chain's CDR3 is CASSQAPIAGGTDTQYF. CDR3 DNA sequence: TGTGCCAGCAGCCAAGCTCCTATAGCGGGAGGAACAGATACGCAGTATTTT. J is TRBJ2-3 and V is TRBV4-2; 10 bases are shared with TRBD2. The CDR3 runs 17 residues. The junction had 7 bases not matched to a gene; V was cut back by 1 base and J by 3 bases. Looked up from germline, CDR1 is LGHNA and CDR2 is YNFKEQ.

This sequence joins TRBV7-3 and TRBJ2-1, with 10 positions matching TRBD2. Germline CDR1 SGHTA, CDR2 FQGTGA. This CDR3 is built from 18 residues. Unmatched junction bases numbered 15, after V lost 1 base and J lost 9 bases. The CDR3 loop reads CASSLIGLSASGSGEQFF. CDR3 sequence (DNA): TGTGCCAGCAGCTTAATCGGTCTTTCGGCTAGCGGGAGCGGTGAGCAGTTCTTC.

In its sample, this clonotype was seen a few times. The chain joins TRBV7-3 to TRBJ2-1; 11 nucleotides match TRBD2. Germline assignment: CDR1 SGHTA and CDR2 FQGTGA. The CDR3 is 17 residues long. Trimming cost V 4 bases and J 8 bases; bases outside gene matches: 13. CDR3 in amino acids: CASSSKARTSGWDEQFF. CDR3 in DNA: TGTGCCAGCAGCTCCAAGGCTAGGACTAGCGGGTGGGATGAGCAGTTCTTC. Full variable domain (remainder filled in from reference TRBV7-3 and TRBJ2-1): GAGVSQTPSNKVTEKGKYVELRCDPISGHTALYWYRQSLGQGPEFLIYFQGTGAADDSGLPNDRFFAVRPEGSVSTLKIQRTERGDSAVYLCASSSKARTSGWDEQFFGPGTRLTVL.

This clonotype was found many times. The gene calls are TRBV25-1 and TRBJ2-7; D is unresolved. In germline, CDR1 is MGHDK, CDR2 SYGVNS. The CDR3 has 11 amino acids. Trimming removed 3 bases from V and 3 bases from J, with 3 bases in between. Here the CDR3 reads CASSDSYEQYF. DNA for the CDR3: TGTGCCAGCAGTGACAGCTACGAGCAGTACTTC.

This clonotype was observed a handful of times. The V gene is TRBV20-1, the J gene TRBJ1-6; 7 bases fit TRBD1. Germline-derived CDR1 and CDR2 are DFQATT and SNEGSKA (reference sequence). V shed 3 bases, J shed 13 bases, and the junction held 9 bases outside the gene matches. The CDR3 has 13 amino acids. This CDR3 reads CSASGQDESPLHF. CDR3 nucleotide sequence: TGCAGTGCTAGCGGACAGGACGAATCGCCCCTCCACTTT.

The V call is TRBV7-2, the J call TRBJ2-3, with a weak D call TRBD1 (6 bases). Looked up from germline, CDR1 is SGHTA and CDR2 is FQGNSA. There are 17 residues in the CDR3. The V end was cut by 4 bases, the J end by 3 bases, with 20 bases between. CDR3 in amino acids: CASSSAPPGAGTDTQYF. The DNA for the CDR3 is TGTGCCAGCAGCTCCGCCCCGCCAGGGGCTGGAACAGATACGCAGTATTTT.

This clonotype was detected a few times. This sequence joins TRBV5-6 and TRBJ1-2, with 7 bases lining up with TRBD1. The CDR3 spans 14 residues. The trim removed 5 bases at V and 2 bases at J, leaving 6 bases unmatched. Germline CDR1 is SGHDT and CDR2 is YYEEEE. The CDR3 protein is CASSTGTANYGYTF. The CDR3 DNA reads as TGTGCCAGCAGTACCGGGACAGCAAACTATGGCTACACCTTC.

The genes are TRBV20-1 and TRBJ1-1; D is ambiguous. CDR1 and CDR2 (germline): DFQATT, SNEGSKA (reference sequence). V dropped 1 base and J dropped 3 bases, with 3 bases sitting between them. The CDR3 contains 11 residues. In DNA, the CDR3 is TGCAGTGCTAGAGGGCACACTGAAGCTTTCTTT. It translates to CSARGHTEAFF.

The V call is TRBV20-1, the J call TRBJ2-1, with 9 bases matching TRBD1. Germline V gives CDR1 DFQATT, CDR2 SNEGSKA (reference sequence). J was trimmed by 5 bases and V by 6 bases; bases with no gene match: 5. The CDR3 is made up of 13 amino acids. CDR3 sequence (DNA): TGCAGTGCCTCACAGGGGGCGGACAATGAGCAGTTCTTC. The encoded protein is CSASQGADNEQFF.

This clonotype turned up a few times. The J gene is TRBJ2-4, the V gene TRBV27; a possible D gene is TRBD1 (5 bases). V lost 5 bases and J 13 bases, leaving 18 bases between the germline ends. CDR3 length: 13 residues. The germline gives CDR1 MNHEY, CDR2 SMNVEV (reference sequence). The CDR3 loop reads CASSPSRRGEQYF. The CDR3 nucleotides are TGTGCCAGCAGTCCCTCAAGAAGGGGTGAGCAGTACTTC.

The chain is built from TRBV20-1 and TRBJ2-1, with D possibly TRBD2 on 5 matching bases. The germline V gene encodes CDR1 DFQATT and CDR2 SNEGSKA (reference sequence). The germline V and J ends were trimmed by 3 bases and 5 bases, with 14 bases remaining between them. The CDR3 sequence is 14 residues long. The CDR3 DNA sequence: TGCAGTGCTAGCGGCGGAGGAAACAACAATGAGCAGTTCTTC. Protein: CSASGGGNNNEQFF.

This clonotype was recorded once. The chain carries TRBV4-3 and TRBJ2-1, with 7 bases aligning to TRBD2. V was clipped by 0 bases and J by 12 bases; unmatched bases: 11. The germline V gene encodes CDR1 LGHNA and CDR2 YSLEER. CDR3 length: 15 amino acids. CDR3 DNA: TGCGCCAGCAGCCAAGAGGAGGTTGCGGGGGTACGGCAGTTCTTC. Protein: CASSQEEVAGVRQFF.

The genes are TRBV20-1 and TRBJ2-7; D is possibly TRBD2 (7 bases). Trimming stripped 6 bases from V and 3 bases from J, with 12 bases between. The CDR3 has 12 residues. Germline loops: CDR1 DFQATT, CDR2 SNEGSKA (reference sequence). The DNA of the CDR3 is TGCAGTGCAGCGGGACATTTCTACGAGCAGTACTTC. This codes for CSAAGHFYEQYF.

The gene calls are TRBV4-3 and TRBJ1-4; the D is unclear. CDR1 is LGHNA and CDR2 is YSLEER in the germline V gene. V was shortened by 0 bases and J by 2 bases, with 4 bases between the two germline ends. The CDR3 spans 14 residues. Written as DNA, the CDR3 is TGCGCCAGCAGCCAAGAAGTGACTAATGAAAAACTGTTTTTT. Its translation: CASSQEVTNEKLFF.

In the case of this clonotype: A read error is possible here, since a much larger clone lies one base away. The chain recombines TRBV29-1 with TRBJ2-7, with TRBD2 as a possible D gene (5 bases). Germline assignment: CDR1 SQVTM and CDR2 ANQGSEA. The CDR3 runs 13 residues. Trimming took 5 bases from V and 4 from J, leaving 15 bases between them. The CDR3 nucleotides read TGCAGCGTTAGAGCACTCGGCGGGTACGAGCAGTACTTC. Encoded protein: CSVRALGGYEQYF.

Note on this clonotype: Given a much more abundant clone one base away, this may be a read error. The rearrangement joins TRBV12-3 or TRBV12-4 to TRBJ2-3; TRBD2 might be the D (5 bases). Trimming cost V 5 bases and J 10 bases, with 13 bases left between them. The CDR3 contains 12 residues. The CDR3 DNA sequence: TGTGCCAGCAGTCCCGTCGGGGATGCGCAGTATTTT. Amino acids: CASSPVGDAQYF.

The chain joins TRBV20-1 to TRBJ2-7; D is uncertain. Looked up from germline, CDR1 is DFQATT and CDR2 is SNEGSKA (reference sequence). This CDR3 region has 13 residues. Trimming removed 5 bases from V and 1 base from J, with 12 bases in between. The CDR3 spells CSASRPRSYEQYF. CDR3 coding DNA: TGCAGTGCTTCCCGGCCCAGGTCCTACGAGCAGTACTTC.

V and J are TRBV5-1 and TRBJ2-3; D possibly matches TRBD1 or TRBD2 (6 bases each). CDR1 is SGHRS and CDR2 is YFSETQ in the germline V gene. This CDR3 contains 15 residues. Deletions cut 3 bases from V and 3 bases from J, with 14 bases between. This CDR3 reads CASSSEGVRTDTQYF. In nucleotides, the CDR3 is TGCGCCAGCAGCTCGGAGGGGGTTCGAACAGATACGCAGTATTTT.

The chain links TRBV28 to TRBJ2-7, with 8 bases lining up with TRBD1. The trim removed 4 bases at V and 2 bases at J, leaving 7 bases unmatched. There are 15 residues in the CDR3. CDR1 MDHEN and CDR2 SYDVKM come from the germline V gene. The CDR3: CASSSPGQETYEQYF. The CDR3 nucleotides read TGTGCCAGCAGTTCACCGGGACAGGAGACCTACGAGCAGTACTTC. The full variable domain, in which reference TRBV28 and TRBJ2-7 provide the parts outside the CDR3, is DVKVTQSSRYLVKRTGEKVFLECVQDMDHENMFWYRQDPGLGLRLIYFSYDVKMKEKGDIPEGYSVSREKKERFSLILESASTNQTSMYLCASSSPGQETYEQYFGPGTRLTVT.

In this sample, this clonotype turned up a few times. The chain combines TRBV5-1 with TRBJ2-5; 8 bases match TRBD2. The CDR3 is 14 residues long. Per the germline V gene, CDR1 is SGHRS and CDR2 is YFSETQ. V lost 0 bases and J lost 12; bases outside the gene matches: 10. Here the CDR3 reads CASSLAGTSGREYF. The DNA for the CDR3 is TGCGCCAGCAGCTTGGCCGGGACTAGTGGTCGTGAGTACTTC.

V gene TRBV7-2 combines with J gene TRBJ2-1, with D possibly matching TRBD2 (7 bases). Trimming removed 3 bases from V and 6 bases from J, with 18 bases in between. Looked up from germline, CDR1 is SGHTA and CDR2 is FQGNSA. The CDR3 covers 16 residues. CDR3 sequence: CASSFGTGLGGNEQFF. The CDR3 DNA reads as TGTGCCAGCAGCTTCGGAACCGGACTAGGGGGCAATGAGCAGTTCTTC. Complete variable domain (other parts from reference TRBV7-2 and TRBJ2-1): GAGVSQSPSNKVTEKGKDVELRCDPISGHTALYWYRQSLGQGLEFLIYFQGNSAPDKSGLPSDRFSAERTGGSVSTLTIQRTQQEDSAVYLCASSFGTGLGGNEQFFGPGTRLTVL.

The chain uses TRBV4-1 and TRBJ1-1; D may be TRBD1 (6 bases). CDR3 length equals 17 residues. Germline assignment: CDR1 MGHRA and CDR2 YSYEKL. Trimming pared 1 base from V and 0 bases from J, leaving 15 bases between. CDR3 region: CASSQVAGAGVNTEAFF. As DNA, the CDR3 is TGCGCCAGCAGCCAAGTAGCGGGGGCGGGAGTGAACACTGAAGCTTTCTTT.

The gene calls are TRBV11-2 and TRBJ2-1, with TRBD2 identical over 7 bases. The CDR3 has 16 amino acids. Germline V gene lookup returns CDR1 SGHAT and CDR2 FQNNGV. J was trimmed by 0 bases and V by 5 bases; bases with no gene match: 7. The chain's CDR3 is CASSQKRESSYNEQFF. DNA of the CDR3: TGTGCCAGCAGCCAGAAGCGGGAAAGCTCCTACAATGAGCAGTTCTTC.

The V and J genes are TRBV20-1 and TRBJ2-1; D might be TRBD1 or TRBD2, each matching 7 bases. The CDR3 runs to 16 residues. Germline-derived CDR1 and CDR2 are DFQATT and SNEGSKA (reference sequence). Trimming removed 1 base at V and 0 bases at J, with 13 bases between. CDR3 nucleotide sequence: TGCAGTGCTAGAGGGGAGGGGGCCGGCTCCTACAATGAGCAGTTCTTC. Protein: CSARGEGAGSYNEQFF.